This is a list of T cell receptor beta chains from one sample in a study of cytomegalovirus exposure and HLA in healthy donors. TCRdb's table, derived via immunoSEQ multiplex PCR, lists solely in-frame clones and lacks some. This sample has approximately 120,000 clones, with 76% found just once. The sequencing input was PBMCs. Source of these receptors: a woman aged 45-59 years in good health and CMV-seropositive. Each CDR3 is given with its conserved first and last residue. A D gene is named only where the DNA matches it firmly. Expanded clones get a size class; other rows say once, few or many, or leave the size out.

>TRBJ2-7|.|TRBV25-1|.
TGTGCCAGCAGTGGTCAGGGGGGCTCCTACGAGCAGTACTTC
CASSGQGGSYEQYF
>TRBJ1-1|few|TRBV18|.
TGTGCCAGCTCACTAGACACGAACACTGAAGCTTTCTTT
CASSLDTNTEAFF
>TRBJ2-2|few|TRBV18|.
TGTGCCAGCCTCACGGAGACCGGGGAGCTGTTTTTT
CASLTETGELFF
>TRBJ2-3|.|TRBV7-3|.
TGTGCCAGCAGCTTAGAGCCAGATACGCAGTATTTT
CASSLEPDTQYF
>TRBJ2-1|.|TRBV7-3|TRBD1
TGTGCCAGCAGCGGAGGGGGGACAGGGGAATACAATGAGCAGTTCTTC
CASSGGGTGEYNEQFF
>TRBJ2-7|.|TRBV6-5|TRBD1
TGTGCCAGCAGTTACTCCATGGTGACAGGGGAGGTCGAGCAGTACTTC
CASSYSMVTGEVEQYF
>TRBJ2-7|.|TRBV14|.
TGTGCCAGCAGCCTCGTCTCAGGCGAGCAGTACTTC
CASSLVSGEQYF
>TRBJ2-1|.|TRBV4-1|.
TGCGCCAGCAGCCAAGGGCCAGGCTACAATGAGCAGTTCTTC
CASSQGPGYNEQFF
>TRBJ2-3|.|TRBV6-6|TRBD2
TGTGCCAGCACCCCGGGGGGGACTAATACGCAGTATTTT
CASTPGGTNTQYF
>TRBJ1-2|.|TRBV19|TRBD1
TGTGCCAGTAGTCCGCCCTTCGGGACAGGCTTACCAACTAACTATGGCTACACCTTC
CASSPPFGTGLPTNYGYTF
>TRBJ2-5|.|TRBV4-3|.
TGCGCCAGCAGCCAAGGAGGTGGCGAGACCCAGTACTTC
CASSQGGGETQYF
>TRBJ2-1|.|TRBV10-3|TRBD1
TGTGCCATCAGCGCGGACAGGGCCAACTACAATGAGCAGTTCTTC
CAISADRANYNEQFF
>TRBJ2-5|.|TRBV7-9|TRBD1
TGTGCCAGCAGCTCCGGGACAGGGACGGGTGAGACCCAGTACTTC
CASSSGTGTGETQYF
>TRBJ1-1|.|TRBV6-5|.
TGTGCCAGCGTGGGGCTCGGGAACACTGAAGCTTTCTTT
CASVGLGNTEAFF
>TRBJ1-1|.|TRBV9|.
TGTGCCAGCAGCGCCCAGGGTGGCACTGAAGCTTTCTTT
CASSAQGGTEAFF
>TRBJ1-5|.|TRBV19|.
TGTGCCAGTAGTATTAAGGTCGGAGGCAATCAGCCCCAGCATTTT
CASSIKVGGNQPQHF
>TRBJ2-7|.|TRBV7-6|.
TGTGCCAGCACATTAGGGGGGGGGCTAAGGGACGAGCAGTACTTC
CASTLGGGLRDEQYF
>TRBJ2-5|.|TRBV7-2|.
TGTGCCAGCAGCTTACCTTACAGGCATTCACACTTC
CASSLPYRHSHF
>TRBJ2-7|.|TRBV10-3|TRBD1
TGTGCCATCATGGCAGGGGGACCGAGCTCCTACGAGCAGTACTTC
CAIMAGGPSSYEQYF
>TRBJ2-1|.|TRBV9|.
TGTGCCAGCAGCGTAGCTGGCGGGGACAATGAGCAGTTCTTC
CASSVAGGDNEQFF
>TRBJ1-4|.|TRBV7-2|TRBD1
TGTGCCAGCAGCCCACTGGGACAGGGAGGGACTGAAAAACTGTTTTTT
CASSPLGQGGTEKLFF
>TRBJ1-1|.|TRBV27|.
TGTGCCAGCAACCCTCTGGGGAGGGGGACTGAAGCTTTCTTT
CASNPLGRGTEAFF
>TRBJ2-6|.|TRBV4-3|.
TGCGCCAGCAGGGGTCGTGGGGCCAACGGCCTGACTTTC
CASRGRGANGLTF
>TRBJ2-4|.|TRBV5-1|TRBD1
TGCGCCAGCAGCATCGACAGGGGGGAGGACATTCAGTACTTC
CASSIDRGEDIQYF
>TRBJ2-1|.|TRBV7-3|.
TGTGCCAGCAGCCAGATCAGGTCTTACAATGAGCAGTTCTTC
CASSQIRSYNEQFF
>TRBJ1-6|.|TRBV7-2|TRBD1
TGTGCCAGCAGCCGAGGGACAGTACCCTCCTATAATTCACCCCTCCACTTT
CASSRGTVPSYNSPLHF
>TRBJ2-2|few|TRBV6-5|.
TGTGCCAGCACCGCCCCGAGCACCGGGGAGCTGTTTTTT
CASTAPSTGELFF
>TRBJ1-1|.|TRBV11-1|TRBD1
TGTGCCAGCAGCGTGACAGGGTTTGATGAAGCTTTCTTT
CASSVTGFDEAFF
>TRBJ1-1|.|TRBV27|.
TGTGCCAGCAGAGGTCTTGGGGCCGACACTGAAGCTTTCTTT
CASRGLGADTEAFF
>TRBJ1-5|.|TRBV4-1|.
TGCGCCAGCAGCCAAGATTGGCAGGGCGGCAATCAGCCCCAGCATTTT
CASSQDWQGGNQPQHF
>TRBJ1-1|.|TRBV14|.
TGTGCCAGCAGCCCCCGCTACGGGGTCACTGAAGCTTTCTTT
CASSPRYGVTEAFF
>TRBJ1-2|.|TRBV5-1|.
TGCGCCAGCAGCTTGGAACAGGGCGGCTATGGCTACACCTTC
CASSLEQGGYGYTF
>TRBJ1-1|few|TRBV7-2|.
TGTGCCAGCAGCCCAGGGTTCACTGAAGCTTTCTTT
CASSPGFTEAFF
>TRBJ2-5|.|TRBV27|.
TGTGCCAGCAGTTTATCGGACGGAGGGGAGCAGTACTTC
CASSLSDGGEQYF
>TRBJ2-3|once|TRBV7-3|TRBD2
TGTGCCAGCAGCCAGACTAGCCCAGATACGCAGTATTTT
CASSQTSPDTQYF
>TRBJ1-3|.|TRBV5-1|.
TGCGCCAGCAGCCCTCAGGGGTCTGGAAACACCATATATTTT
CASSPQGSGNTIYF
>TRBJ2-7|.|TRBV21-1|.
TGTGCCAGCCCCGAGGACTATTATACCTACGAGCAGTACTTC
CASPEDYYTYEQYF
>TRBJ2-3|.|TRBV19|TRBD2
TGTGCCAGTAGTCCGCGGGGGGGGCTTGATACAGATACGCAGTATTTT
CASSPRGGLDTDTQYF
>TRBJ1-1|.|TRBV7-9|.
TGTGCCAGCAGCCCTCGGACAGACACTGAAGCTTTCTTT
CASSPRTDTEAFF
>TRBJ2-3|.|TRBV7-9|.
TGTGCCAGCAGCTCAGGGGGACTTTGGGGAGATACGCAGTATTTT
CASSSGGLWGDTQYF
>TRBJ2-7|.|TRBV25-1|.
TGTGCCAGCAGTAGCGGGCCATGGGCGCAGTACTTC
CASSSGPWAQYF
>TRBJ2-7|once|TRBV25-1|.
TGTGCCAGCAGTGAAGCGGGACCTACCTACGAGCAGTACTTC
CASSEAGPTYEQYF
>TRBJ2-7|.|TRBV27|.
TGTGCCAGCAGGCCCGGAACAGCTCTTAACCACCTACGCTTCTTC
CASRPGTALNHLRFF
>TRBJ2-7|.|TRBV7-3|TRBD2
TGTGCCAGCAGCTTAACTAGCGGGGGGGCTGGGGAGCAGTACTTC
CASSLTSGGAGEQYF
>TRBJ1-4|once|TRBV2|TRBD1
TGTGCCAGCGGGCCCGGGACAGTAGTTGAAAAACTGTTTTTT
CASGPGTVVEKLFF
>TRBJ2-5|.|TRBV28|TRBD1
TGTGCCAGCAGTTCACCGGGACAGGGGGCTAGAGAGACCCAGTACTTC
CASSSPGQGARETQYF
>TRBJ2-7|.|TRBV5-1|TRBD2
TGCGCCAGCAGCCGGGTGGGACTAGACTACGAGCAGTACTTC
CASSRVGLDYEQYF
>TRBJ2-5|.|TRBV5-6|.
TGTGCCAGCAGCTCAAATGTATGGGGGAGGGAGACCCAGTACTTC
CASSSNVWGRETQYF
>TRBJ2-1|.|TRBV14|.
TGTGCCAGCAGCCCGAGTGAGGGCTCCTACAATGAGCAGTTCTTC
CASSPSEGSYNEQFF
>TRBJ2-1|.|TRBV15|.
TGTGCCACCAGCGCGGGGGCGTGGGTCCGCTCCTACAATGAGCAGTTCTTC
CATSAGAWVRSYNEQFF
>TRBJ2-7|.|TRBV5-5|TRBD1
TGTGCCAGCAGCTTGAGTGGGACAGGGCAAAGAAGCTCCTACGAGCAGTACTTC
CASSLSGTGQRSSYEQYF
>TRBJ1-2|.|TRBV28|.
TGTGCCAGCAGTGCCGGGGGGCACTATGGCTACACCTTC
CASSAGGHYGYTF
>TRBJ2-7|.|TRBV20-1|.
TGCAGTGCGTCTAGAGTGCAGCAGTACTTC
CSASRVQQYF
>TRBJ2-5|once|TRBV10-2|TRBD2
TGCGCCAGCAGTGCTAGACTAGCGGGGGGAGGAGAGACCCAGTACTTC
CASSARLAGGGETQYF